The 7 T cell receptor beta chains below were found in one sample sequenced in a study of beta chain features in type 1 diabetes. The study's findings and limits: Within each of all four CD4+ subsets, Type 1 diabetes patients had TCRB CDR3s that were moderately but significantly shorter.

Sequenced material consisted of expressed TCRB transcripts (all of the isolated RNA was reverse transcribed). TCRdb keeps only in-frame clones here, not all; method: immunoSEQ multiplex PCR. Of 95,000 to 110,000 clones in the sample, roughly 28% were seen once. Antigens for these TCRs are unknown. The sequenced sample was central memory CD4+ T cells from blood. Receptor source: a woman under 30 with type 1 diabetes.

This chain joins TRBV7-2 and TRBJ2-7, with D possibly TRBD2 on 5 matching bases. CDR1 and CDR2 from the germline V gene are SGHTA and FQGNSA. The CDR3 extends over 14 amino acids. The V end lost 5 bases, the J end lost 0 bases, and 11 bases lay between the germline ends. This CDR3 is CASSPPGLSYEQYF. The CDR3 region has the DNA TGTGCCAGCAGCCCACCAGGACTCTCCTACGAGCAGTACTTC.

The J gene is TRBJ2-5, the V gene TRBV11-2, with 9 bases fitting TRBD1. The CDR3 sequence is 17 residues long. The germline gives CDR1 SGHAT, CDR2 FQNNGV. The junction had 11 bases not matched to a gene; V was cut back by 1 base and J by 5 bases. The CDR3 protein is CASSLGGSGQGMETQYF. The CDR3 nucleotides read TGTGCCAGCAGCTTAGGGGGCTCGGGACAGGGTATGGAGACCCAGTACTTC.

This clone turned up a few times. This sequence joins TRBV29-1 and TRBJ2-1; 7 positions agree with TRBD1. This CDR3 contains 11 residues. Germline V lookup: CDR1 SQVTM, CDR2 ANQGSEA. The ends lost 7 bases at V and 6 bases at J; junction bases unmatched: 3. The CDR3 sequence is CSGTGANEQFF. For the CDR3, the DNA is TGCAGCGGAACAGGGGCCAATGAGCAGTTCTTC.

CDR3 protein: CASRSPGGRETQYF. In DNA, the CDR3 is TGCGCCAGCAGGTCCCCCGGGGGGCGCGAGACCCAGTACTTC. This chain uses TRBV5-1 with TRBJ2-5; maybe TRBD2 (7 bases). Germline CDR1 and CDR2: SGHRS and YFSETQ. This CDR3 comprises 14 residues. V gave up 5 bases and J gave up 5 bases, with 16 bases separating them.

The V call is TRBV2, the J call TRBJ1-5, with 11 bases matching TRBD1. CDR3 length: 16 amino acids. After removal of 6 bases from V and 5 bases from J, the junction contained 9 bases not matched to a gene. Germline V gene lookup returns CDR1 SNHLY and CDR2 FYNNEI. The CDR3 bases are TGTGCCAGCAGCGGAGGGACAGGGGGTTTCGATCAGCCCCAGCATTTT. As protein: CASSGGTGGFDQPQHF.

This clone occurred a few times. The genes are TRBV9 and TRBJ2-3; 9 nucleotides line up with TRBD2. The V and J ends lost 0 bases and 2 bases, in that order; junction bases with no gene match: 10. Germline V gene sequence: CDR1 SGDLS, CDR2 YYNGEE. This CDR3 contains 18 residues. The CDR3 DNA follows: TGTGCCAGCAGCGTAGAGTGGCTAGCGGGATCACCCACAGATACGCAGTATTTT. Translating gives CASSVEWLAGSPTDTQYF.

V gene TRBV18 combines with J gene TRBJ2-3; a weak D match, TRBD1 (5 bases). The germline CDR1 and CDR2 sequences are KGHSH and LQKENI. The CDR3 sequence is 13 residues long. Between the trimmed V and J ends, which lost 2 bases and 5 bases, there was a span of 8 bases. For the CDR3, the DNA is TGTGCCAGCTCACCAGGGGCTCAAGATACGCAGTATTTT. Protein sequence: CASSPGAQDTQYF.